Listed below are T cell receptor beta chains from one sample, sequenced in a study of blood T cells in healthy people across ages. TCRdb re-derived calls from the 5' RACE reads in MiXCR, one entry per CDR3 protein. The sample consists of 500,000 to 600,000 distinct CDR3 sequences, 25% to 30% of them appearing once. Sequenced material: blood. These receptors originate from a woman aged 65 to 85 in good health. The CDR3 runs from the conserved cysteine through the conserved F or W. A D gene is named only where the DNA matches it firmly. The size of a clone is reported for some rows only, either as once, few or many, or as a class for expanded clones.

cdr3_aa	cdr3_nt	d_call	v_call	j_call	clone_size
CSASSRLGNTEAFF	TGCAGTGCTAGCTCCAGGTTGGGGAACACTGAAGCTTTCTTT	NA	TRBV20-1	TRBJ1-1	NA
CASSSEGLAGARDTQYF	TGTGCCAGCAGCTCTGAGGGACTAGCGGGGGCCCGGGATACGCAGTATTTT	TRBD2	TRBV11-3	TRBJ2-3	NA
CASSLEPSSGANVLTF	TGTGCCAGCAGCTTAGAACCTAGCTCTGGGGCCAACGTCCTGACTTTC	NA	TRBV11-2	TRBJ2-6	NA
CASRIPGLADNTGELFF	TGTGCCAGCAGAATTCCGGGACTAGCGGACAACACCGGGGAGCTGTTTTTT	TRBD2	TRBV2	TRBJ2-2	NA
CASSVGPGTGEKLFF	TGTGCCAGCAGCGTAGGCCCCGGGACCGGGGAAAAACTGTTTTTT	NA	TRBV9	TRBJ1-4	NA
CASSPTAAETQYF	TGTGCCAGCAGCCCCACCGCGGCAGAGACCCAGTACTTC	NA	TRBV7-2	TRBJ2-5	NA
CASSRGGSTNEKLFF	TGCGCCAGCAGCCGGGGCGGGTCAACTAATGAAAAACTGTTTTTT	NA	TRBV4-3	TRBJ1-4	few
CASSPPNRNTIYF	TGTGCCAGCAGCCCACCCAATAGGAACACCATATATTTT	NA	TRBV7-9	TRBJ1-3	NA
CATSTGGRTDAIF	TGTGCCACCTCTACAGGGGGCCGTACTGACGCTATCTTT	TRBD1	TRBV12-3/TRBV12-4	TRBJ1-1	few
CASSGGLAGEDTQYF	TGTGCCAGCAGCGGGGGACTAGCGGGGGAGGATACGCAGTATTTT	TRBD2	TRBV7-2	TRBJ2-3	NA
CASSILEVRAGELFF	TGTGCCAGCAGCATATTGGAGGTCCGGGCCGGGGAGCTGTTTTTT	NA	TRBV2	TRBJ2-2	NA
CSVSDSGGPQETQYF	TGCAGCGTTTCGGATAGCGGGGGGCCTCAAGAGACCCAGTACTTC	TRBD2	TRBV29-1	TRBJ2-5	NA
CASSLGRGYTEAFF	TGTGCCAGCAGCTTAGGAAGGGGGTACACTGAAGCTTTCTTT	NA	TRBV7-2	TRBJ1-1	many
CASSLAWDLAGGNNEQFF	TGTGCCAGCAGCTTAGCGTGGGACCTAGCGGGGGGGAACAATGAGCAGTTCTTC	TRBD2	TRBV7-2	TRBJ2-1	NA
CSARDQLRENYGYTF	TGCAGTGCTAGAGATCAGCTTAGAGAGAACTATGGCTACACCTTC	NA	TRBV20-1	TRBJ1-2	NA
CASSRGDTPNQPQHF	TGTGCCAGCAGCCGTGGGGATACTCCCAATCAGCCCCAGCATTTT	NA	TRBV5-5	TRBJ1-5	NA
CASSPDYLSETQYF	TGTGCCAGCAGCCCGGACTACCTCTCAGAGACCCAGTACTTC	NA	TRBV4-2	TRBJ2-5	NA
CSAREGTGGQRKQYF	TGCAGTGCTAGAGAAGGGACAGGGGGCCAAAGGAAGCAGTACTTC	TRBD1	TRBV20-1	TRBJ2-5	NA
CSARSRQGTDTQYF	TGCAGTGCTAGATCCCGACAGGGGACAGATACGCAGTATTTT	TRBD1	TRBV20-1	TRBJ2-3	few
CASSIRYPRETQYF	TGTGCCAGTAGTATCCGCTACCCCAGGGAGACCCAGTACTTC	NA	TRBV19	TRBJ2-5	NA
CASSYSRDQPQHF	TGTGCCAGCAGTTACTCGCGGGATCAGCCCCAGCATTTT	NA	TRBV6-2/TRBV6-3	TRBJ1-5	NA
CASSQTRKRGGADTQYF	TGCGCCAGCAGCCAAACCAGAAAGCGGGGGGGCGCAGATACGCAGTATTTT	TRBD2	TRBV4-3	TRBJ2-3	NA
CASAVMYRGAEAFF	TGTGCCAGCGCGGTTATGTACAGGGGGGCTGAAGCTTTCTTT	TRBD1	TRBV7-9	TRBJ1-1	NA
CSAYRQGANTEAFF	TGCAGCGCCTACCGACAGGGGGCTAACACTGAAGCTTTCTTT	TRBD1	TRBV29-1	TRBJ1-1	NA
CASSSLGEQETQYF	TGTGCCAGCAGCTCCTTGGGGGAACAAGAGACCCAGTACTTC	NA	TRBV7-9	TRBJ2-5	many
CASGPLDYEQYF	TGTGCCAGCGGGCCTTTGGACTACGAGCAGTACTTC	NA	TRBV12-3/TRBV12-4	TRBJ2-7	few
CSARYGSVQETQYF	TGCAGTGCTAGATATGGGTCCGTCCAAGAGACCCAGTACTTC	NA	TRBV20-1	TRBJ2-5	NA
CASNRNGANVLTF	TGTGCCAGTAATCGTAATGGGGCCAACGTCCTGACTTTC	NA	TRBV19	TRBJ2-6	NA
CAIKSSGGPQETQYF	TGTGCCATCAAATCTAGCGGGGGACCCCAAGAGACCCAGTACTTC	TRBD2	TRBV10-3	TRBJ2-5	NA
CASSQGQFRATYEQYF	TGTGCCAGCAGCCAAGGGCAGTTTCGCGCTACCTACGAGCAGTACTTC	NA	TRBV4-2	TRBJ2-7	NA
CATSDNYGLASF	TGTGCCACCAGTGATAACTATGGACTAGCCAGCTTC	TRBD2	TRBV24-1	TRBJ2-5	NA
CASSSGTQEFF	TGTGCCAGCAGCTCGGGGACTCAGGAGTTCTTC	NA	TRBV11-2	TRBJ2-1	few
CASRSGVTMNTEAFF	TGTGCCAGCAGATCTGGCGTCACCATGAACACTGAAGCTTTCTTT	NA	TRBV7-8	TRBJ1-1	NA
CGAPDAQAGETQYF	TGCGGTGCTCCCGATGCTCAAGCGGGGGAGACCCAGTACTTC	TRBD2	TRBV20-1	TRBJ2-5	few
CSALDWLSTDTQYF	TGCAGTGCTTTGGACTGGTTGAGCACAGATACGCAGTATTTT	NA	TRBV20-1	TRBJ2-3	NA
CASSFRVTNTEAFF	TGTGCCAGCAGTTTCCGGGTAACTAACACTGAAGCTTTCTTT	NA	TRBV6-2/TRBV6-3	TRBJ1-1	few
CASSLGGTGRRWSYEQYF	TGCGCCAGCAGCTTGGGTGGGACAGGGCGAAGGTGGTCCTACGAGCAGTACTTC	TRBD1	TRBV5-1	TRBJ2-7	NA
CASSPSTLQPQHF	TGTGCCAGCTCACCCTCTACCCTACAGCCCCAGCATTTT	NA	TRBV18	TRBJ1-5	NA
CASSLRAEAYNEQFF	TGCGCCAGCAGCTTGCGGGCCGAGGCTTACAATGAGCAGTTCTTC	NA	TRBV5-1	TRBJ2-1	many
CASSLDSRGYTF	TGTGCCAGCAGCTTAGACAGTCGTGGCTACACCTTC	NA	TRBV7-9	TRBJ1-2	many
CASSPMDGNSYGYTF	TGTGCCAGCAGCCCAATGGACGGGAACTCCTATGGCTACACCTTC	NA	TRBV7-2	TRBJ1-2	few
CASSQGTGRNQPQHF	TGTGCCAGCAGCCAAGGGACAGGGAGGAATCAGCCCCAGCATTTT	TRBD1	TRBV3-1	TRBJ1-5	few
CSGQTSGRAGDTQYF	TGCAGTGGCCAGACTAGCGGGAGGGCGGGAGATACGCAGTATTTT	TRBD2	TRBV20-1	TRBJ2-3	NA